These 19 T cell receptor beta chains were all obtained from the same sample, sequenced in a study of patients and donors after allogeneic stem cell transplantation. Each CDR3 protein is one row after TCRdb ran MiXCR on the RT-PCR reads. The table has about a million distinct CDR3 sequences, over 15% seen once; the top ten hold under 6.5%. Sequenced input: blood, either unsorted or a sorted T cell fraction (not recorded which). These receptors were obtained from a human donor who was either an allogeneic HSCT recipient or a stem cell or donor lymphocyte infusion donor (not recorded which). It is not recorded whose cells these are; they may come from a transplant donor.

This chain connects TRBV4-3 to TRBJ2-7; 7 nucleotides match TRBD1. With V trimmed by 0 bases and J by 6 bases, 2 bases remained unmatched. There are 13 residues in the CDR3. Germline V gene lookup returns CDR1 LGHNA and CDR2 YSLEER. CDR3 nucleotides: TGCGCCAGCAGCCAAGAGAGGGGGCTCGAGCAGTACTTC. This sequence encodes CASSQERGLEQYF.

A few counts support this clonotype. This chain joins TRBV12-3 or TRBV12-4 and TRBJ2-7; D is ambiguous. The V end was cut by 3 bases, the J end by 0 bases, with 9 bases between. The CDR3 loop spans 14 amino acids. This CDR3 reads CASSFLLSSYEQYF. The CDR3 DNA follows: TGTGCCAGCAGTTTCCTGTTAAGCTCCTACGAGCAGTACTTC.

The chain links TRBV7-3 to TRBJ2-5; D unclear. This CDR3 is 15 amino acids long. Trimming pared 0 bases from V and 3 bases from J, leaving 11 bases between. Germline CDR1 SGHTA, CDR2 FQGTGA. The CDR3 region is CASSLTVGRKETQYF. In DNA, the CDR3 is TGTGCCAGCAGCTTAACCGTCGGGCGAAAAGAGACCCAGTACTTC.

In this sample, this clonotype turned up a few times. J is TRBJ2-7 and V is TRBV15, with D unclear. This CDR3 spans 16 amino acids. CDR1 and CDR2 from the germline V gene are LNHNV and YYDKDF (reference sequence). Trimming removed 4 bases from V and 2 bases from J, with 18 bases in between. The CDR3 here is CATSNHWVTTTYEQYF. The DNA for the CDR3 is TGTGCCACCAGCAACCATTGGGTCACTACCACCTACGAGCAGTACTTC.

The rearrangement links TRBV12-3 or TRBV12-4 to TRBJ2-7; 8 nucleotides align to TRBD1. The CDR3 is made up of 14 amino acids. V trimming: 8 bases; J trimming: 0 bases; junction bases outside the gene matches: 6. This CDR3 reads CASAWTGPSYEQYF. The CDR3 DNA reads TGTGCCAGCGCATGGACAGGGCCCTCCTACGAGCAGTACTTC.

This clonotype occurred a few times. The rearrangement links TRBV6-2 or TRBV6-3 to TRBJ1-5; TRBD1 matches at 9 bases. Per germline, CDR1 MNHEY and CDR2 SVGEGT. Losses at the gene ends were 5 bases for V and 5 bases for J; bases not matched to a gene: 4. The CDR3 sequence is 14 residues long. CDR3 sequence: CASSRTGEDQPQHF. The DNA for the CDR3 is TGTGCCAGCAGTAGGACAGGGGAGGATCAGCCCCAGCATTTT.

V usage is TRBV5-1 and J usage is TRBJ2-1; 9 bases line up with TRBD1. The CDR3 has 17 residues. V trimming: 4 bases; J trimming: 0 bases; junction bases outside the gene matches: 8. Germline lookup yields CDR1 SGHRS and CDR2 YFSETQ. The CDR3 sequence is CASSQGQGQSSYNEQFF. The CDR3, as DNA: TGCGCCAGCAGCCAGGGACAGGGCCAAAGCTCCTACAATGAGCAGTTCTTC.

V is TRBV6-2 or TRBV6-3 and J is TRBJ1-5; 8 bases align to TRBD1. V lost 6 bases, J lost 3 bases, and 13 bases stayed unmatched. Per germline, CDR1 MNHEY and CDR2 SVGEGT. This CDR3 comprises 17 residues. This chain's CDR3 is CASSPVIGTGINQPQHF. In nucleotides, the CDR3 is TGTGCCAGCAGCCCGGTTATCGGGACAGGAATCAATCAGCCCCAGCATTTT.

This clonotype showed up just a few times. This chain links TRBV20-1 with TRBJ1-6; 8 bases fit TRBD1. The CDR3 is made up of 13 amino acids. Unmatched junction bases numbered 8, after V lost 5 bases and J lost 11 bases. Germline loops: CDR1 DFQATT, CDR2 SNEGSKA (reference sequence). The CDR3 is CSAPTGVRTPLHF. CDR3 sequence (DNA): TGCAGTGCTCCGACAGGGGTTCGTACACCCCTCCACTTT.

Only a few counts were recorded for this clonotype. The chain links TRBV18 to TRBJ2-7; D is unresolved. The V end was cut by 2 bases, the J end by 7 bases, with 15 bases between. Germline values: CDR1 KGHSH, CDR2 LQKENI. This CDR3 is 14 amino acids long. Here the CDR3 DNA reads TGTGCCAGCTCACCAGAAACCGGGCTGCTTGAGCAGTACTTC. This encodes CASSPETGLLEQYF.

The chain joins TRBV12-3 or TRBV12-4 to TRBJ1-1; 9 nucleotides align to TRBD1. The V and J ends lost 4 bases and 5 bases, in that order; junction bases with no gene match: 11. The CDR3 has 16 amino acids. CDR3 bases: TGTGCCAGCAGTTCCCCGGCCCGGGGACAGGGTACTGAAGCTTTCTTT. As protein: CASSSPARGQGTEAFF.

This clonotype was detected ten times or more. The chain is built from TRBV12-3 or TRBV12-4 and TRBJ1-1; 8 bases fit TRBD1. Losses at the gene ends were 6 bases for V and 0 bases for J; bases not matched to a gene: 6. This CDR3 comprises 15 residues. CDR3 sequence reads: CASSPDRVVNTEAFF. CDR3 coding DNA: TGTGCCAGCAGCCCGGACAGGGTGGTGAACACTGAAGCTTTCTTT.

The chain couples TRBV6-5 to TRBJ2-3, with no clear D. Trimming stripped 0 bases from V and 4 bases from J, with 14 bases between. Germline V gives CDR1 MNHEY, CDR2 SVGAGI. The CDR3 is 16 amino acids. The CDR3 coding sequence is TGTGCCAGCAGTTACTCCGAGGCGGTTCCCCCAGATACGCAGTATTTT. It codes for CASSYSEAVPPDTQYF.

This clonotype was picked up a small number of times. The chain joins TRBV20-1 to TRBJ1-6, with TRBD1 matching 7 bases. The length of the CDR3 is 14 residues. V shed 6 bases and J 5 bases; nucleotides not matched to a gene: 7. The germline V gene has CDR1 DFQATT and CDR2 SNEGSKA (reference sequence). In DNA, the CDR3 is TGCAGTGCCGCCACCGGGACAGATAATTCACCCCTCCACTTT. It specifies CSAATGTDNSPLHF.

The CDR3 DNA is TGCAGTGCTGCACGGGACAGGGGGCCTGGCATGAACACTGAAGCTTTCTTT. It codes for CSAARDRGPGMNTEAFF. This chain links TRBV20-1 with TRBJ1-1, with TRBD1 matching 12 bases. The germline gives CDR1 DFQATT, CDR2 SNEGSKA (reference sequence). The CDR3 consists of 17 residues. After removal of 5 bases from V and 0 bases from J, the junction contained 10 bases not matched to a gene.

The table lists this clonotype with a few counts. This chain connects TRBV4-3 to TRBJ2-7; no clear D. V was cut by 0 bases and J by 6 bases, with 9 bases left in between. CDR1 and CDR2 (germline): LGHNA, YSLEER. The CDR3 has 13 residues. The CDR3 loop reads CASSQEARREQYF. In nucleotides, the CDR3 is TGCGCCAGCAGCCAAGAAGCCAGACGCGAGCAGTACTTC.

The V call is TRBV29-1, the J call TRBJ2-5; D may match TRBD1 or TRBD2 (6 bases each). Germline values: CDR1 SQVTM, CDR2 ANQGSEA. The CDR3 is made up of 14 amino acids. V was shortened by 3 bases and J by 6 bases, with 17 bases between the two germline ends. The CDR3 spells CSVESDWGAKTQYF. In nucleotides, the CDR3 is TGCAGCGTTGAGTCGGACTGGGGGGCGAAGACCCAGTACTTC.

A few counts support this clonotype. V and J are TRBV28 and TRBJ1-1; D perhaps matches TRBD1 (6 bases). The CDR3 consists of 15 residues. The germline V gene has CDR1 MDHEN and CDR2 SYDVKM. Trimming removed 1 base from V and 1 base from J, with 10 bases in between. DNA for the CDR3: TGTGCCAGCAGTTTATTACGGGACACGAACACTGAAGCTTTCTTT. Amino acid sequence: CASSLLRDTNTEAFF.

This chain joins TRBV25-1 and TRBJ2-3; 8 bases line up with TRBD2. V gave up 0 bases and J gave up 7 bases; unmatched junction bases: 6. CDR1 is MGHDK and CDR2 is SYGVNS in the germline V gene. The CDR3 is 15 residues long. CDR3 nucleotide sequence: TGTGCCAGCAGTGAATACGGCGGGAGGACGAATACGCAGTATTTT. Protein product: CASSEYGGRTNTQYF.